This T cell receptor (beta chain) was identified in a study of beta chain features in type 1 diabetes. Study-level points and caveats: Equally in patients and controls, shorter templates might have been favored by PCR. Significant though moderate, a shortening of TCRB CDR3s appeared in all four CD4+ subsets of Type 1 diabetes patients.

There are a few counts of this clone. As yet, its antigen is unknown. Sequenced material consisted of expressed TCRB transcripts (all of the isolated RNA was reverse transcribed). Measured with immunoSEQ multiplex PCR; TCRdb has only the in-frame clones, and not every one. The sample yields 550,000 to 850,000 clones, roughly an eighth seen once. V was cut by 5 bases and J by 7 bases, with 6 bases left in between. Germline lookup yields CDR1 SGHTA and CDR2 FQGTGA. The CDR3 spans 12 residues. CD45RO/CCR7/CD25/CD127/CD95/CD27 staining was used to isolate CD4+ naive, central memory, regulatory and stem cell-like memory cells by sorting.

The chain combines TRBV7-3 with TRBJ1-6; D possibly corresponds to TRBD1 (5 bases). Source material: naive CD4+ T cells from blood. This clonotype was obtained from a man younger than 35 with type 1 diabetes. The CDR3 DNA is TGTGCCAGCAGCGCAGGGAATTCACCCCTCCACTTT. Translated: CASSAGNSPLHF. The full variable domain, its missing parts supplied by reference TRBV7-3 and TRBJ1-6, is GAGVSQTPSNKVTEKGKYVELRCDPISGHTALYWYRQSLGQGPEFLIYFQGTGAADDSGLPNDRFFAVRPEGSVSTLKIQRTERGDSAVYLCASSAGNSPLHFGNGTRLTVT.